This T cell receptor (beta chain) was documented in a study of T cells after somatic rescue of genetic block. Sequencing was performed with immunoSEQ multiplex PCR; in TCRdb, only in-frame clones are kept and a portion is missing. The profile shows some 70,000 clones, approximately 90% of them singletons. This CDR3 comprises 14 residues. Germline V CDR1 and CDR2: SGHKS, YYEKEE (reference sequence). J gave up 6 bases and V 6 bases, and 4 bases lay outside the gene matches. Sequencing used peripheral blood mononuclear cells (PBMCs). The chain recombines TRBV5-5 with TRBJ1-6; 9 bases map to TRBD1. This clonotype was obtained from a man between 25 and 39 years old. CDR3 sequence (DNA): TGTGCCAGCAACCCGGACAGGGGTAATTCACCCCTCCACTTT. It encodes CASNPDRGNSPLHF.